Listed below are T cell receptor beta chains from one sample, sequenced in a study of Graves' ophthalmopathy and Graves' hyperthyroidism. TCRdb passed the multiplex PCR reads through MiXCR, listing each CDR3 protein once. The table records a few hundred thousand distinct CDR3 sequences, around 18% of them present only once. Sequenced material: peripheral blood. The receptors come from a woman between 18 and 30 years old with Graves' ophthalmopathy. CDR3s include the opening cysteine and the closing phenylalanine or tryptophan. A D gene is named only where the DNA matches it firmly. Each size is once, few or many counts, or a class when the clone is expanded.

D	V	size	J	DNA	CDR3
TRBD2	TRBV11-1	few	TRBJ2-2	TGTGCCAGCAGCTTAGCCCCTTGGCTAGCGGGAGGGCCGTCGACCGGGGAGCTGTTTTTT	CASSLAPWLAGGPSTGELFF
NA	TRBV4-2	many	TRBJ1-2	TGTGCCAGCAGCCAAGATTTGAGGGAATCTTTTGGCTACACCTTC	CASSQDLRESFGYTF
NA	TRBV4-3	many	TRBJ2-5	TGTGCCAGCAGCCTGTGGACATCCCAAGAGACCCAGTACTTC	CASSLWTSQETQYF
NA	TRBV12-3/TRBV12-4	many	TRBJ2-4	TGTGCCAGCAGTTCCTTGGATTTAGGCAAAAACATTCAGTACTTC	CASSSLDLGKNIQYF
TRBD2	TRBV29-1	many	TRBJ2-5	TGCAGCGCCCTCCGGGGGGTCCCAGAGACCCAGTACTTC	CSALRGVPETQYF
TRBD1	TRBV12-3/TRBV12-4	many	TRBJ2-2	TGTGCCAGCAGTAGATTGACAGGGGCGAGCACCGGGGAGCTGTTTTTT	CASSRLTGASTGELFF
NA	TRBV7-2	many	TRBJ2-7	TGTGCCAGCAGCTCCCAAAGGGTGGAGAGGTACTTC	CASSSQRVERYF
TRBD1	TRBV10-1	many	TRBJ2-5	TGCGCCAGTTCGGGTGGACAGGGGCAAGAGACCCAGTACTTC	CASSGGQGQETQYF
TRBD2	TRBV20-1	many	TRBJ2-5	TGCAGTGCTAGCGGGGGGGCAAAGGGCCAGTACTTC	CSASGGAKGQYF
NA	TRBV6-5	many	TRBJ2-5	TGTGCCAGCAGTTACGACCCCACAGGGACTGAGACCCAGTACTTC	CASSYDPTGTETQYF
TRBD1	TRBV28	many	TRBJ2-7	TGTGCCAGCAGACCCCGGAGGACAGGGGGACTTTACGAGCAGTACTTC	CASRPRRTGGLYEQYF